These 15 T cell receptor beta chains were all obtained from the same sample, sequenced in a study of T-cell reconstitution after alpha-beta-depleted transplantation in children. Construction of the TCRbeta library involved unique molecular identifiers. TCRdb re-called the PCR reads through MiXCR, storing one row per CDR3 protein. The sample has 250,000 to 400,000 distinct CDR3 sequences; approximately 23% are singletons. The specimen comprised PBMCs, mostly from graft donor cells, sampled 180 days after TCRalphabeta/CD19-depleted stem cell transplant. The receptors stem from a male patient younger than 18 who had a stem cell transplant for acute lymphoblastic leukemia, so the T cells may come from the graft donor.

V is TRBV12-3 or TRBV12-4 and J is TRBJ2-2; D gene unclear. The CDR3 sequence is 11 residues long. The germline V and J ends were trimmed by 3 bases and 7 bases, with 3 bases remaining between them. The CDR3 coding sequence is TGTGCCAGCAGTTTTGTCGGGGAGCTGTTTTTT. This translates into CASSFVGELFF.

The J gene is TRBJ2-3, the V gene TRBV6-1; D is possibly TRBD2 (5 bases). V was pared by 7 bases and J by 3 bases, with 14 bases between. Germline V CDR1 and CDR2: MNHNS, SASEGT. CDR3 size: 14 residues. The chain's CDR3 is CASTGGHGTDTQYF. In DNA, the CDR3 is TGTGCCAGCACCGGAGGCCACGGGACAGATACGCAGTATTTT.

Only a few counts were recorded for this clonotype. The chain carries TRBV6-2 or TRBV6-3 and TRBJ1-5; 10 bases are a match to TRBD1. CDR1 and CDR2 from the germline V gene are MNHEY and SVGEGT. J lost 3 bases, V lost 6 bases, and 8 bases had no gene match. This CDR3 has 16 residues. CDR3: CASSSWGTGVNQPQHF. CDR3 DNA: TGTGCCAGCAGCTCCTGGGGGACAGGGGTCAATCAGCCCCAGCATTTT.

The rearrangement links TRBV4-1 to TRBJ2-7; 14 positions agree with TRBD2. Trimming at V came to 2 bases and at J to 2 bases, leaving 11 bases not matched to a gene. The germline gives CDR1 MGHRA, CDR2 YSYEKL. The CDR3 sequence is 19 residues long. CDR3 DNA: TGCGCCAGCAGCCAAAGGGGGTCTGGGACTAGCGGGAGAGCCTACGAGCAGTACTTC. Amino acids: CASSQRGSGTSGRAYEQYF.

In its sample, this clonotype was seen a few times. The CDR3: CAISEPTSGRPNEQYF. The DNA of the CDR3 is TGTGCCATCAGTGAACCGACTAGCGGGAGACCTAACGAGCAGTACTTC. V gene TRBV10-3 combines with J gene TRBJ2-7, with 12 positions matching TRBD2. The CDR3 runs 16 residues. The V gene's germline CDR1 is ENHRY and CDR2 SYGVKD. V shed 3 bases and J 5 bases; nucleotides not matched to a gene: 8.

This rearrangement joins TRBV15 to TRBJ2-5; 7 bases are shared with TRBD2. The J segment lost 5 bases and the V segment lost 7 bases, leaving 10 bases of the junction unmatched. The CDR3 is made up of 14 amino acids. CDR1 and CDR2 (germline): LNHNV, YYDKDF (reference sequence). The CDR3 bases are TGTGCCACCACCCGGGGACGGCGGGGGGAGACCCAGTACTTC. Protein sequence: CATTRGRRGETQYF. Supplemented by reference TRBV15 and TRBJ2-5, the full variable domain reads DAMVIQNPRYQVTQFGKPVTLSCSQTLNHNVMYWYQQKSSQAPKLLFHYYDKDFNNEADTPDNFQSRRPNTSFCFLDIRSPGLGDTAMYLCATTRGRRGETQYFGPGTRLLVL.

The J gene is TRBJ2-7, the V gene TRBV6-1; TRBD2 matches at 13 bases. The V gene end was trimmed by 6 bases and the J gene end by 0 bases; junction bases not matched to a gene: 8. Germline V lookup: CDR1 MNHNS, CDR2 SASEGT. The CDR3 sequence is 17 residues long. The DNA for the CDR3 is TGTGCCAGCAGCCGGGGACTAGCGGGGTCGCTCTCCTACGAGCAGTACTTC. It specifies CASSRGLAGSLSYEQYF.

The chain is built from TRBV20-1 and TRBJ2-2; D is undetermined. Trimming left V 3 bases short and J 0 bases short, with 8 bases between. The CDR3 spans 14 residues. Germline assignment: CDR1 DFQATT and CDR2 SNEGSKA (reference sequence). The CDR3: CSARTLANTGELFF. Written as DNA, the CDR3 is TGCAGTGCTAGGACTCTAGCGAACACCGGGGAGCTGTTTTTT.

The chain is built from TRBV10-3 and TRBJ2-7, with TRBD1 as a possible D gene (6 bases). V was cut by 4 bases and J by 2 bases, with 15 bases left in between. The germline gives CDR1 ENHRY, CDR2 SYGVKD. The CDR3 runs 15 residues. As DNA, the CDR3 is TGTGCCATCAGTGGGGGGCGCTCTGGAACCTACGAGCAGTACTTC. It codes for CAISGGRSGTYEQYF.

The CDR3: CASSHSGRAGRQYF. DNA for the CDR3: TGTGCCAGCAGCCACAGCGGGAGGGCCGGTCGGCAGTACTTC. V is TRBV3-1 and J is TRBJ2-7, with 10 bases that match TRBD2. Germline CDR1 LGHDT, CDR2 YNNKEL (reference sequence). Trimming removed 3 bases from V and 9 bases from J; junction bases left unmatched: 8. This CDR3 contains 14 residues.

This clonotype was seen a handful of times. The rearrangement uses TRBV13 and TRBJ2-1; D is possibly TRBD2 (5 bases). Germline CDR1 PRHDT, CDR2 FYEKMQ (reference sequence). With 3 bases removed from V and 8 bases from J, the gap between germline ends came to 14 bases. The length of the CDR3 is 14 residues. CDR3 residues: CASSLPSSSHEQFF. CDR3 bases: TGTGCCAGCAGCTTGCCTAGCTCAAGTCATGAGCAGTTCTTC.

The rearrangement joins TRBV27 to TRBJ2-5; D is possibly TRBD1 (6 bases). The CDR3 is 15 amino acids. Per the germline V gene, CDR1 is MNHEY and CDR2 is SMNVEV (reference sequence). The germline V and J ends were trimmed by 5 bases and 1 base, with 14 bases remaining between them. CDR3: CASSPPHRAQETQYF. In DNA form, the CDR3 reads TGTGCCAGCAGTCCTCCCCACAGGGCCCAAGAGACCCAGTACTTC.

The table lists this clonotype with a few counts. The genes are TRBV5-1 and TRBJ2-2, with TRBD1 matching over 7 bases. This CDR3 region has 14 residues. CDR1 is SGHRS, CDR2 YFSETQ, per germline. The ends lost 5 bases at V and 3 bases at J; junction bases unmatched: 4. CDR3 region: CASRPGQYTGELFF. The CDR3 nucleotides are TGCGCCAGCAGGCCGGGACAGTACACCGGGGAGCTGTTTTTT.

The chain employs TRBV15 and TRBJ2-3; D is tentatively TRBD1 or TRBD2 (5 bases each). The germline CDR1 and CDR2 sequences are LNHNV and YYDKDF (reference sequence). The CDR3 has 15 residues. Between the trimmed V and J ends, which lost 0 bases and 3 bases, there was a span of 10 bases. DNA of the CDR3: TGTGCCACCAGCAGAGAAACGGGACGAACAGATACGCAGTATTTT. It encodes CATSRETGRTDTQYF.

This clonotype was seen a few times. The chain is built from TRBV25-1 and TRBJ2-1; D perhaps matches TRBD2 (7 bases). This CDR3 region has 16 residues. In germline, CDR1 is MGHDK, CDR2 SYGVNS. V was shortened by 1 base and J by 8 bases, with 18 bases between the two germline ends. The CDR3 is CASSEFYREGGDEQFF. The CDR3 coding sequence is TGTGCCAGCAGTGAATTTTACAGGGAGGGTGGGGATGAGCAGTTCTTC.